The 9 T cell receptor beta chains given below trace back to one sample, sequenced in a study of a mutant IDH1 vaccine in newly diagnosed glioma. Time point given: week 23, last vaccination. Vaccine doses each comprised 300 ug of mutant IDH1 20-mer peptide, with topical imiquimod. Their cognate antigens are unknown. Using immunoSEQ multiplex PCR, the repertoire was profiled, and TCRdb retains in-frame clones only, with some absent. The sample yields about 41,000 clones, over 70% seen once. Sequences were derived from PBMCs, sampled from a glioma patient whose treatment included an IDH1 peptide vaccine. These TCRs come from a woman aged 40 to 55 with glioma. Some clones in this sample may be carry-over from other donors' samples.

The rearrangement joins TRBV5-1 to TRBJ1-4, with no clear D. V shed 2 bases and J shed 0 bases, with 17 bases lying between them. Germline-derived CDR1 and CDR2 are SGHRS and YFSETQ. CDR3 length: 18 amino acids. The DNA of the CDR3 is TGCGCCAGCAGCTTTTTACTCCGGACGCAGGCAACTAATGAAAAACTGTTTTTT. Translating gives CASSFLLRTQATNEKLFF.

The chain recombines TRBV29-1 with TRBJ2-2; D is ambiguous. The V gene's germline CDR1 is SQVTM and CDR2 ANQGSEA. The length of the CDR3 is 14 residues. V shed 5 bases and J shed 2 bases, with 12 bases lying between them. The CDR3 is CSVRVLENTGELFF. CDR3 coding DNA: TGCAGCGTTCGAGTGTTGGAAAACACCGGGGAGCTGTTTTTT.

The chain carries TRBV25-1 and TRBJ1-5; TRBD1 is a possible D gene (5 bases). This CDR3 is built from 14 residues. Germline loops: CDR1 MGHDK, CDR2 SYGVNS. V was shortened by 5 bases and J by 7 bases, with 15 bases between the two germline ends. DNA for the CDR3: TGTGCCAGCAGTCGAACAGGAAGATGGCAGCCCCAGCATTTT. It codes for CASSRTGRWQPQHF.

CDR3 nucleotides: TGTGCCACGCTACCGGGACTAGTCCAAGTTAGGGCAGATACGCAGTATTTT. It specifies CATLPGLVQVRADTQYF. This rearrangement joins TRBV10-3 to TRBJ2-3, with TRBD2 identical over 8 bases. The trim removed 10 bases at V and 4 bases at J, leaving 19 bases unmatched. The CDR3 covers 17 residues. Germline values: CDR1 ENHRY, CDR2 SYGVKD.

There are a few counts of this clone. J is TRBJ1-5 and V is TRBV7-9; D gene unclear. The ends were cut back, 5 bases at V and 3 bases at J, with 2 bases in the middle. CDR1 is SEHNR, CDR2 FQNEAQ, per germline (reference sequence). This CDR3 has 11 amino acids. The CDR3 protein is CASSLNQPQHF. The CDR3 DNA sequence: TGTGCCAGCAGCCTCAATCAGCCCCAGCATTTT.

V gene TRBV2 combines with J gene TRBJ2-1; D call uncertain. This CDR3 contains 11 residues. The V and J ends lost 10 bases and 7 bases respectively, with 11 bases between them. Germline V gene data show CDR1 as SNHLY and CDR2 as FYNNEI. The CDR3 DNA reads as TGTGCCACCGCCGCCCAGAATGAGCAGTTCTTC. This gives the protein CATAAQNEQFF. The whole variable domain, filled in from reference TRBV2 and TRBJ2-1, reads EPEVTQTPSHQVTQMGQEVILRCVPISNHLYFYWYRQILGQKVEFLVSFYNNEISEKSEIFDDQFSVERPDGSNFTLKIRSTKLEDSAMYFCATAAQNEQFFGPGTRLTVL.

The J gene is TRBJ2-7, the V gene TRBV7-6; D possibly corresponds to TRBD1 (6 bases). Germline assignment: CDR1 SGHVS and CDR2 FNYEAQ. V lost 1 base and J 4 bases, leaving 8 bases between the germline ends. The CDR3 spans 13 residues. The CDR3, as DNA: TGTGCCAGCAGCTTAGGGGACACTTACGAGCAGTACTTC. Translating it yields CASSLGDTYEQYF.

This clone has only a few counts. The rearrangement uses TRBV2 and TRBJ1-5, with D unclear. In germline, CDR1 is SNHLY, CDR2 FYNNEI. Trimming shortened V by 7 bases and J by 5 bases, and 15 bases separated the two germline ends. This CDR3 is 14 amino acids long. The CDR3: CASTTSRRDQPQHF. Here the CDR3 DNA reads TGTGCCAGCACAACCTCGAGGAGAGATCAGCCCCAGCATTTT.

This clone was detected once. The chain carries TRBV7-9 and TRBJ1-2; 10 positions agree with TRBD1. Trimming removed 2 bases from V and 4 bases from J; junction bases left unmatched: 7. The CDR3 length is 16 residues. Germline V lookup: CDR1 SEHNR, CDR2 FQNEAQ (reference sequence). CDR3 sequence: CASSLKKDRGFYGYTF. The DNA for the CDR3 is TGTGCCAGCAGCTTAAAAAAGGACAGGGGGTTCTATGGCTACACCTTC.